This T cell receptor (beta chain) was sequenced during a study of shared clonotypes between healthy human individuals. Sequencing was performed with immunoSEQ multiplex PCR; in TCRdb, only in-frame clones are kept and a portion is missing. Counted here are about a million clones, approximately 80% occurring once; the ten biggest clones make up 0.7% to 0.95%. Germline V lookup: CDR1 ENHRY, CDR2 SYGVKD. The CDR3 is 15 residues long. After removal of 4 bases from V and 5 bases from J, the junction contained 10 bases not matched to a gene. The origin of this receptor is a man aged 18 to 35 in good health. Some clones in this sample may be carry-over from other donors' samples. This chain uses TRBV10-3 with TRBJ2-7; 8 bases line up with TRBD1. Source material: memory CD4+ T cells from PBMCs. Subset meaning: CD45RA-negative fraction. This CDR3 reads CAISASAGGGDEQYF. CDR3 in DNA: TGTGCCATCAGTGCCAGCGCAGGGGGCGGGGACGAGCAGTACTTC.